The entry that follows covers one T cell receptor beta chain sequence. The clone's antigen remains unknown. Base qualities are not recorded, but no much larger clone differs from it by a single base. In the study, sorted CD4+ and CD8+ blood T cells from patients with severe aplastic anemia and from healthy subjects underwent deep sequencing of TCR repertoires. Ficoll-Paque density gradient centrifugation was used to isolate peripheral blood mononuclear cells. Before DNA extraction, CD4+ and CD8+ T cells were sorted by FACS or by magnetic beads. This specimen belongs to a study of CD8+CD57+ T cells in acquired aplastic anemia (dated by TCRdb to the late 2010s). In terms of the full investigation: Extracted DNA from sorted CD4+ and CD8+ cells averaged approximately 3 ug, ranging from roughly 0.17 to 30 ug.

Summary of the overall study and its limitations: Between patients and healthy controls, no significant difference in CD8+ Simpson's diversity was found (P=0.060). Fewer than 30 CD8+ CDR3 sequences were found in both patients and controls but appeared to be highly expressed in patients and within the immunodominant clones of the patients.

Profiling of TCR beta VDJ combinations and CDR3 sequences used genomic DNA as the template. An Illumina HiSeq 2000 was used for TCR repertoire sequencing. Per the authors' processing: Repertoire assessment relied on Simpson's diversity index, CDR3 size and DJ length profiles, and TRBV/TRBJ rearrangement plots. The most abundant DNA sequence in the deep sequencing data was defined as the immunodominant clone. CDR3 amino acid sequences were screened for sharing across subjects and were compared with published repertoires and the VDJdb database. TCRdb applied fastp at Q25 and MiXCR to the public reads, then kept only in-frame beta chains. CDR3 protein sequences are deduplicated, and each keeps its most common genes and DNA. The V and J calls and clone size are TCRdb's, not the authors'. This sample has around 250,000 distinct CDR3 sequences in its table, and approximately 56% of those were observed once. The top ten constitute 8% of the sample.

Sequencing input: sorted CD4+, CD8+, or CD8+CD57+ T cells (not recorded which) from PBMCs. This TCR came from a human donor with severe aplastic anemia or a healthy control (not recorded which).

The CDR3 sequence is CASSVGSITDTQYF. The sequence in DNA is TGTGCCAGCAGCGTAGGGTCAATCACAGATACGCAGTATTTT. Recombination linked TRBV9 to TRBJ2-3, with the identity of the D gene unclear. The germline V gene yields SGDLS for CDR1 and YYNGEE for CDR2. The CDR3 runs 14 residues from the cysteine to the phenylalanine. Here the CDR3 DNA is all that survives: 42 bases in frame from base 1. V lost 0 bases and J lost 2 bases; the stretch between them is 7 bases long.